The sequence of this T cell receptor beta chain was determined in a study of shared clonotypes between healthy human individuals. On the study more broadly: Donors were two women and a few men aged 18 to 49. For every donor, three CD4 naive, three CD4 memory, two CD8 naive and one CD8 memory plates were used.

Per the germline V gene, CDR1 is SNHLY and CDR2 is FYNNEI. The CDR3 consists of 15 residues. V shed 1 base and J shed 0 bases, with 7 bases lying between them. An assay was performed, and its level was deep. Sorted-subset replicate PCR reactions were performed with about 200 ng DNA, corresponding to about 30,000 T cell genomes. The data were produced by immunoSEQ multiplex PCR, yet TCRdb's version contains in-frame clones alone and is incomplete. This sample yields some 1,900,000 clones, of which about 95% are seen a single time; around 1% belongs to the top ten. Naivety among CD8 cells was defined by CD45RO negativity and positive CCR7 selection, thereby excluding terminally differentiated effector memory CD45RA+ cells.

Sequenced sample: naive CD8+ T cells sorted from blood. This clonotype was obtained from a man aged 18 to 30 in good health. The chain combines TRBV2 with TRBJ1-5, with D uncertain. This CDR3 is CASSEGTSSNQPQHF. In DNA, the CDR3 is TGTGCCAGCAGTGAAGGTACGAGTAGCAATCAGCCCCAGCATTTT. Full variable domain (outside the CDR3, taken from reference TRBV2 and TRBJ1-5): EPEVTQTPSHQVTQMGQEVILRCVPISNHLYFYWYRQILGQKVEFLVSFYNNEISEKSEIFDDQFSVERPDGSNFTLKIRSTKLEDSAMYFCASSEGTSSNQPQHFGDGTRLSIL.